The present entry profiles one TCR beta chain with its context. No antigen is known for it. The CDR3 runs to 14 residues. V lost 7 bases, J lost 7 bases, and 21 bases lay in between. Germline assignment: CDR1 SGHRS and CDR2 YFSETQ. This entry belongs to a study of OX40 agonist ivuxolimab in advanced cancers. Study-wide background: Dosing consisted of intravenous ivuxolimab at 0.01 to 10 mg/kg every 2 weeks. Those treated in dose escalation had hepatocellular carcinoma, melanoma, renal cell cancer or head and neck cancer.

Measured with immunoSEQ multiplex PCR; TCRdb has only the in-frame clones, and not every one. Seen here are tens of thousands of clones, around 90% observed once, and the top ten hold 0.95% to 1.3%. Findings of the study overall: Both CD4+ and CD8+ T cell populations in blood had undergone clonal expansion by week 6 at 0.1 to 3.0 mg/kg. The study found among the lowest clonal expansion in partial responders at 0.1-3.0 mg/kg.

The genes are TRBV5-1 and TRBJ2-7; D possibly matches TRBD1 or TRBD2 (6 bases each). Source: CD4+ or CD8+ T cells sorted from blood, taken in a trial of the OX40 agonist ivuxolimab. The clonotype comes from an adult with an advanced solid tumor such as melanoma, head and neck, liver or kidney cancer. CDR3 sequence: CASSLAPGAGEQYF. CDR3 DNA sequence: TGCGCCAGCTCCCTAGCGCCGGGGGCGGGTGAGCAGTACTTC.